This T cell receptor (beta chain) originates from a study of T-cell reconstitution after alpha-beta-depleted transplantation in children. Findings of the study overall: Reportedly, alpha-beta T cells present about two months post-transplant originated from several hundred expanded clones of graft origin. Counts and diversity of T cells one year after transplant came mostly from newly produced T cells.

The CDR3 length is 13 residues. After removal of 6 bases from V and 3 bases from J, the junction contained 2 bases not matched to a gene. Germline V gene data show CDR1 as SGHAT and CDR2 as FQNNGV. This clonotype was observed many times. Antigen: not known. Unique molecular identifiers were used in preparing the TCRbeta library. Each CDR3 protein is one row after TCRdb ran MiXCR on the PCR reads. The top ten hold around 5% of the sample, which has 700,000 to 850,000 distinct CDR3 sequences, under 20% seen once. The receptor was isolated from a male patient younger than 18 who had a stem cell transplant for acute lymphoblastic leukemia, so the T cells may come from the graft donor. The sample in question was PBMCs, mostly from graft donor cells, obtained 360 days after TCRalphabeta/CD19-depleted stem cell transplant. The chain has TRBV11-2 and TRBJ2-1; 7 bases agree with TRBD1. The CDR3 bases are TGTGCCAGCAGGGGACAGTTCTACAATGAGCAGTTCTTC. Translation: CASRGQFYNEQFF.